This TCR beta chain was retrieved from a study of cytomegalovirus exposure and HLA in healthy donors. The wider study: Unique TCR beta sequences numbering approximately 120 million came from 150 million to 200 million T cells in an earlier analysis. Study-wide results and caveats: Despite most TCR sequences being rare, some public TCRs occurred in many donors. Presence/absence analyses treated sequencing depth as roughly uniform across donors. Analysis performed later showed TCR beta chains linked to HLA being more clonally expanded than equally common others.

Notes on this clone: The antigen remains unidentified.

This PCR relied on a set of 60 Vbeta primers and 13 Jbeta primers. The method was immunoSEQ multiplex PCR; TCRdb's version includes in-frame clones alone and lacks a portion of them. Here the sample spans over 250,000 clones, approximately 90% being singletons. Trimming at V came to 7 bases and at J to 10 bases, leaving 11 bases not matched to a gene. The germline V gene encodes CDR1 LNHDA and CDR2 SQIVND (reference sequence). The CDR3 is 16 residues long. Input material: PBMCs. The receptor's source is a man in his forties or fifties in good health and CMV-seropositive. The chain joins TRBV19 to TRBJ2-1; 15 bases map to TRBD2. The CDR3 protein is CASTKRGLAGGGEQFF. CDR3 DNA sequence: TGTGCCAGTACCAAAAGGGGACTAGCGGGAGGCGGGGAGCAGTTCTTC.